Below are 12 T cell receptor beta chains sequenced from a single sample in a study of T cell clusters in autoimmune cytopenias. TRB rearrangements were amplified by touch-down multiplex PCR with mixed TRB-A/B primers. TCRdb reanalyzed the multiplex PCR reads and collapses them to one entry per CDR3 protein, without DNA. This sample's table reports around 5,900 distinct CDR3 sequences. TRB amplification used 200 to 250 ng of peripheral blood genomic DNA. The specimen sequenced was peripheral blood. The receptors shown here come from a human donor with an autoimmune cytopenia or autoimmune hepatitis (not recorded which).

The rearrangement links TRBV24-1 to TRBJ2-2; TCRdb calls TRBD1, which cannot be checked without DNA. The CDR3 is made up of 14 amino acids. Germline V gene lookup returns CDR1 KGHDR and CDR2 SFDVKD. CDR3 protein: CATQGGQGIRELFF.

This clonotype is deemed medium-sized by its frequency. V gene TRBV6-5 combines with J gene TRBJ2-7; the D gene TCRdb calls, TRBD1, cannot be checked with no DNA. CDR3 length equals 13 residues. Germline V gives CDR1 MNHEY, CDR2 SVGAGI. CDR3 region: CASSYGANYEQYF.

Frequency places this clonotype as medium-sized. This sequence joins TRBV6-5 and TRBJ1-2. Germline CDR1 reads MNHEY; CDR2 reads SVGAGI. This CDR3 contains 13 residues. The CDR3 is CASSTNGDYGYTF.

Measured by frequency, this clonotype is medium-sized. The chain joins TRBV29-1 to TRBJ1-5. Germline CDR1 is SQVTM and CDR2 is ANQGSEA. This CDR3 is 13 amino acids long. The CDR3 protein is CSVGTLLGQPQHF.

The chain uses TRBV6-2 or TRBV6-3 and TRBJ2-4; TCRdb returns TRBD2, unconfirmable since there is no DNA. The CDR3 runs to 16 residues. Germline V CDR1 and CDR2: MNHEY, SVGEGT. The CDR3 protein is CASSYSASGARNIQYF.

This chain connects TRBV6-1 to TRBJ1-4; there is no DNA to check the TCRdb D call of TRBD1. Germline lookup yields CDR1 MNHNS and CDR2 SASEGT. The CDR3 length is 14 residues. The CDR3 sequence is CASSEPGHEEKLFF.

The chain joins TRBV7-2 to TRBJ2-5; TCRdb names TRBD2, which stays unverified in the absence of DNA. This CDR3 is built from 14 residues. The germline V gene encodes CDR1 SGHTA and CDR2 FQGNSA. The CDR3 region is CASSLGGRGETQYF.

The chain carries TRBV4-3 and TRBJ2-7. Germline V gene data show CDR1 as LGHNA and CDR2 as YSLEER. This CDR3 has 15 amino acids. The CDR3 loop is CASSQGSSRTYEQYF.

Its frequency marks this clonotype as medium-sized. The gene calls are TRBV29-1 and TRBJ2-7. Per germline, CDR1 SQVTM and CDR2 ANQGSEA. This CDR3 comprises 15 residues. CDR3 amino acids: CSVLFSSGASYEQYF.

The chain combines TRBV12-3 or TRBV12-4 with TRBJ1-1; with no DNA, the TCRdb D assignment of TRBD1 cannot be verified. This CDR3 is built from 13 residues. The CDR3 reads CASRTTVNTEAFF.

According to its frequency, this clonotype is medium-sized (0.01 to 0.1%). The chain joins TRBV19 to TRBJ1-3. The CDR3 runs to 15 residues. The V gene's germline CDR1 is LNHDA and CDR2 SQIVND (reference sequence). The CDR3 sequence: CASTTRDRGGNTIYF.

Considering frequency, this clonotype is medium-sized. The rearrangement links TRBV6-5 to TRBJ1-5. Germline V CDR1 and CDR2: MNHEY, SVGAGI. CDR3 length equals 13 residues. This chain's CDR3 is CASSISSNQPQHF.